This T cell receptor (beta chain) stems from a study of blood T cell repertoires in COVID-19. Study-wide context: Spain, Italy and the United States supplied samples that represented acute and convalescent COVID-19.

Data came from immunoSEQ multiplex PCR; TCRdb stores just in-frame clones and leaves some out. Of about 280,000 clones listed, more than 80% were seen once; the top ten hold approximately 4%. The V gene's germline CDR1 is LGHNT and CDR2 FRNRAP. The V gene lost 3 bases and the J gene lost 8 bases, with 11 bases spanning the gap. The CDR3 is made up of 13 amino acids. The sample was PBMCs or T cells enriched from blood (not recorded which). V usage is TRBV12-5 and J usage is TRBJ2-1; D possibly corresponds to TRBD2 (6 bases). The source of this sequence is a woman in her 30s with acute COVID-19. The CDR3 DNA follows: TGTGCTAGTGGTTTAGAGGGAGGCGATGAGCAGTTCTTC. It specifies CASGLEGGDEQFF.